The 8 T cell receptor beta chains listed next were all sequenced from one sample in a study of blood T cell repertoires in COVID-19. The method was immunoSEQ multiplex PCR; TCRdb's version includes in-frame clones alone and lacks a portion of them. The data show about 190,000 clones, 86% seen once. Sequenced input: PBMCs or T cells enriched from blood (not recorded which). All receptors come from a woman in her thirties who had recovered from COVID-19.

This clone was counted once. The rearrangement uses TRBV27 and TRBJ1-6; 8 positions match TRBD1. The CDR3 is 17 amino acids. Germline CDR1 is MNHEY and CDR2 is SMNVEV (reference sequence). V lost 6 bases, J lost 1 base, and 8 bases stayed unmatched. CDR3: CASSTGQALSYNSPLHF. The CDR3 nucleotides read TGTGCCAGCAGCACGGGACAGGCGCTATCCTATAATTCACCCCTCCACTTT.

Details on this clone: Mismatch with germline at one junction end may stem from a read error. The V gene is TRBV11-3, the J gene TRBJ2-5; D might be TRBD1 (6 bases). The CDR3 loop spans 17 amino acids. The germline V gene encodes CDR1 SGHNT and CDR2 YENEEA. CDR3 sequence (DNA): TGTGCCAGCAGCTTAGGAGTAAAACAGGGAAGAAGAGAGCCCCAGTACTTC. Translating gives CASSLGVKQGRREPQYF. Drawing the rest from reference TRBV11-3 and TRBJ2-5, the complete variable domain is EAGVVQSPRYKIIEKKQPVAFWCNPISGHNTLYWYLQNLGQGPELLIRYENEEAVDDSQLPKDRFSAERLKGVDSTLKIQPAELGDSAVYLCASSLGVKQGRREPQYFGPGTRLLVL.

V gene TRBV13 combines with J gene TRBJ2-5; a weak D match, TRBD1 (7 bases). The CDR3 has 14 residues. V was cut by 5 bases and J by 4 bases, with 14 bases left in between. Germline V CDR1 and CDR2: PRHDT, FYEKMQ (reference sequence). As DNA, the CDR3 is TGTGCCAGCAGCCCGCGGCAGGGGGGAGAGACCCAGTACTTC. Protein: CASSPRQGGETQYF. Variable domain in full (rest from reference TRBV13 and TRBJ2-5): AAGVIQSPRHLIKEKRETATLKCYPIPRHDTVYWYQQGPGQDPQFLISFYEKMQSDKGSIPDRFSAQQFSDYHSELNMSSLELGDSALYFCASSPRQGGETQYFGPGTRLLVL.

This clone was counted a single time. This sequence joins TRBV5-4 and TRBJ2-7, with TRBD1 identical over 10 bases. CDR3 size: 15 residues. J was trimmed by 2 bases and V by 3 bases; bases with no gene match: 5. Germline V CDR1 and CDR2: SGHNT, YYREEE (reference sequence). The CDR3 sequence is CASSSTGTGAYEQYF. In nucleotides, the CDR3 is TGTGCCAGCAGCTCTACCGGGACAGGGGCCTACGAGCAGTACTTC.

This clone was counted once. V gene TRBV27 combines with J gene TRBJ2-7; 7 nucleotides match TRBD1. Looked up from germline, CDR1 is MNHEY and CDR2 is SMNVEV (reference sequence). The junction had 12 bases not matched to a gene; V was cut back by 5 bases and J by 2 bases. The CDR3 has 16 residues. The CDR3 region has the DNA TGTGCCAGCAGTCCGTACCGGGACAGATTGACCTACGAGCAGTACTTC. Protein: CASSPYRDRLTYEQYF.

CDR3: CASSEAWQINTEAFF. The CDR3 bases are TGTGCCAGCAGTGAAGCATGGCAGATAAACACTGAAGCTTTCTTT. This chain links TRBV2 with TRBJ1-1, with no clear D. This CDR3 contains 15 residues. Trimming cost V 0 bases and J 2 bases, with 10 bases left between them. CDR1 is SNHLY and CDR2 is FYNNEI in the germline V gene.

The CDR3 spells CASRAGGPRNSPLHF. Here the CDR3 DNA reads TGTGCCAGCAGAGCAGGGGGCCCAAGGAATTCACCCCTCCACTTT. The V call is TRBV28, the J call TRBJ1-6; 8 bases line up with TRBD1. J gave up 7 bases and V 6 bases, and 8 bases lay outside the gene matches. CDR3 length: 15 amino acids. The V gene's germline CDR1 is MDHEN and CDR2 SYDVKM.

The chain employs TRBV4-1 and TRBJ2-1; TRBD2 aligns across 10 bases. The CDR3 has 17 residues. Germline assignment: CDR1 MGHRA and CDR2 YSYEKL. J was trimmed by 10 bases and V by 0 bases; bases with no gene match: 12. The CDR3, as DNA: TGCGCCAGCAGCCAAGAAACCGGGACTAGCGACCTTCGCGAGCAGTTCTTC. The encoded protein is CASSQETGTSDLREQFF.